This T cell receptor beta chain was retrieved from a study of blood T cell repertoires in COVID-19. Study at large: Sources were T cells, B-cell-depleted T cells, or PBMCs; the material itself was cDNA or gDNA.

As handled by the study authors: Using reference gene primer amplification, nucleated cell counts were estimated. The data were produced by immunoSEQ multiplex PCR, yet TCRdb's version contains in-frame clones alone and is incomplete. Clonal size and the V and J genes are those of that table, whereas D and trimming came from the DNA. The profile shows about 430,000 clones, approximately 88% of them singletons. Recruitment covered some 25 US areas and drew participants whose ages spanned about 18 to 95 years. Participant-reported clinical history was the basis for cohort assignment. The source is a woman under 40 with acute COVID-19. The sequenced sample was PBMCs or T cells enriched from blood (not recorded which).

CDR3 residues: CASRLTGGITDTQYF. Here the CDR3 DNA reads TGTGCCAGCAGACTTACAGGGGGAATCACAGATACGCAGTATTTT. The genes are TRBV14 and TRBJ2-3, with TRBD1 identical over 8 bases. The V gene end was trimmed by 6 bases and the J gene end by 2 bases; junction bases not matched to a gene: 7. The CDR3 has 15 amino acids. Germline V gene data show CDR1 as SGHDN and CDR2 as FVKESK.